This T cell receptor (beta chain) was sequenced for a study of cytomegalovirus exposure and HLA in healthy donors. Study results and limitations: 16,951 TCR beta sequences were associated with HLA alleles at 0.05 false discovery rate in a later analysis. DRB1 had the most TCR associations and HLA-C the fewest, a later analysis found, with rates varying by HLA locus.

CDR3 size: 14 residues. V dropped 1 base and J dropped 7; count of bases not matched to a gene: 6. Germline V gene sequence: CDR1 SGHAT, CDR2 FQNNGV. 60 Vbeta and 13 Jbeta primers were used in PCR. The table came from immunoSEQ multiplex PCR; TCRdb's copy has only in-frame clones and leaves some out. The sample yields about 130,000 clones, around 77% seen once. Note on this clone: Its antigen is undetermined.

Regarding donors, all were healthy bone marrow donors. Though nominally healthy at sampling, donors likely had unrecorded immune exposures. The chain recombines TRBV11-2 with TRBJ2-7, with 8 nucleotides matching TRBD2. This receptor was taken from a young man in good health and CMV-seronegative. The specimen sequenced was PBMCs. The CDR3 sequence: CASSLVWAGGEQYF. The CDR3 DNA reads TGTGCCAGCAGCTTAGTCTGGGCGGGAGGAGAGCAGTACTTC.